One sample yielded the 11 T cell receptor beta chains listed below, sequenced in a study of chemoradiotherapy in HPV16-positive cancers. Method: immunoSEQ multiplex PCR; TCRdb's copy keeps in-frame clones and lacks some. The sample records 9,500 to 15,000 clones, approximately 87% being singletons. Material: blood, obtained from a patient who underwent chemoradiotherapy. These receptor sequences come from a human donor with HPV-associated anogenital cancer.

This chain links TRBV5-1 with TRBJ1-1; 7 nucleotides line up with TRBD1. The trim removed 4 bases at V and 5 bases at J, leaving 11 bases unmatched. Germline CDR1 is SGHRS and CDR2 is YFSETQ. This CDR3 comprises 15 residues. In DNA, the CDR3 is TGCGCCAGCAGCACGGGACAGTCGGGCAGAACTGAAGCTTTCTTT. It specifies CASSTGQSGRTEAFF.

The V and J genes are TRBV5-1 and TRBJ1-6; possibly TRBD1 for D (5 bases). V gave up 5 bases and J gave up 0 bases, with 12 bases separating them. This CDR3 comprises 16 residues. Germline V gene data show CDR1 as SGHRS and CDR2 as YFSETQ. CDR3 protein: CASRNRLSSYNSPLHF. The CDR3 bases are TGCGCCAGCAGGAACAGGCTGAGCTCCTATAATTCACCCCTCCACTTT.

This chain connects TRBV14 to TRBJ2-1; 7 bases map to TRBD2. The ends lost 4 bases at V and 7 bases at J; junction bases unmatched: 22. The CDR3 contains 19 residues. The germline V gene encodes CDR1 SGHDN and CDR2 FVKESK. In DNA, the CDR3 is TGTGCCAGCAGCCCAAGCGAGTTCAGGATCGCGGGGGAGGGGAATGAGCAGTTCTTC. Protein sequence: CASSPSEFRIAGEGNEQFF.

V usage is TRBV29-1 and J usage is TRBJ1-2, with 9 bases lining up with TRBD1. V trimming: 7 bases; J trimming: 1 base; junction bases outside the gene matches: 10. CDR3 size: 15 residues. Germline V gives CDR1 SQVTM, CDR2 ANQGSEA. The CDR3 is CSAKTSDRGNYGYTF. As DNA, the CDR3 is TGCAGCGCAAAGACTTCGGACAGGGGTAACTATGGCTACACCTTC.

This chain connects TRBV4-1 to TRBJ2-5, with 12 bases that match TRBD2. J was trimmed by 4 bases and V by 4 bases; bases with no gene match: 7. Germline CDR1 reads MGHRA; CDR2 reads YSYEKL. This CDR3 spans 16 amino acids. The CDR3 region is CASSRRLAGVPETQYF. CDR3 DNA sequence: TGCGCCAGCAGCCGCCGACTAGCGGGGGTCCCAGAGACCCAGTACTTC.

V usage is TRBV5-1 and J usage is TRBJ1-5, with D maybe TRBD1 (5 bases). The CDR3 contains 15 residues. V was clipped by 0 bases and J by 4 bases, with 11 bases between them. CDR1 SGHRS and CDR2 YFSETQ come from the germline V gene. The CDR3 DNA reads TGCGCCAGCAGCTTGGCCGGGGCCGATAATCAGCCCCAGCATTTT. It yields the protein CASSLAGADNQPQHF.

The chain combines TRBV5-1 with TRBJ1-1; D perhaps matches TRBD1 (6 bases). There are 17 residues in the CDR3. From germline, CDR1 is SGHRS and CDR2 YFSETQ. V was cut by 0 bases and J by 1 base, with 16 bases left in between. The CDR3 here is CASSLGIRDTKNTEAFF. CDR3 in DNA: TGCGCCAGCAGCTTGGGTATCCGGGACACCAAGAACACTGAAGCTTTCTTT.

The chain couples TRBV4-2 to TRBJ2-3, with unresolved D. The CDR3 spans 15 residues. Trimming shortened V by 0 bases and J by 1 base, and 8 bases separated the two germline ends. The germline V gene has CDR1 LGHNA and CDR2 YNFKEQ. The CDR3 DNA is TGTGCCAGCAGCCAAGAAGGCGGAGGCACAGATACGCAGTATTTT. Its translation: CASSQEGGGTDTQYF.

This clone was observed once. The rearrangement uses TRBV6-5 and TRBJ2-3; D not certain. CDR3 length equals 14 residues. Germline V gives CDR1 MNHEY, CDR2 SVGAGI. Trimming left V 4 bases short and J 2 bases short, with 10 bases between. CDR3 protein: CASSSGTYTDTQYF. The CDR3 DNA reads TGTGCCAGCAGTTCCGGAACCTACACAGATACGCAGTATTTT.

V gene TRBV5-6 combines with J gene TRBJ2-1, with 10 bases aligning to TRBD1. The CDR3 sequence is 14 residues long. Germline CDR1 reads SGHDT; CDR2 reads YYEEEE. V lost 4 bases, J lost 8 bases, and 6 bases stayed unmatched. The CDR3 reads CASSPGTGEDEQFF. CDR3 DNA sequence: TGTGCCAGCAGCCCCGGGACAGGGGAGGATGAGCAGTTCTTC.

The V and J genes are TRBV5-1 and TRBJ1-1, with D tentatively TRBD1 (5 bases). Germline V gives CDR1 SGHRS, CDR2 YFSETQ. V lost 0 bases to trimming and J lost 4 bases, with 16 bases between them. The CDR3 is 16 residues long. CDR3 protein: CASSLASQTGGTEAFF. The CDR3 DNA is TGCGCCAGCAGCTTGGCCTCTCAAACCGGGGGCACTGAAGCTTTCTTT.